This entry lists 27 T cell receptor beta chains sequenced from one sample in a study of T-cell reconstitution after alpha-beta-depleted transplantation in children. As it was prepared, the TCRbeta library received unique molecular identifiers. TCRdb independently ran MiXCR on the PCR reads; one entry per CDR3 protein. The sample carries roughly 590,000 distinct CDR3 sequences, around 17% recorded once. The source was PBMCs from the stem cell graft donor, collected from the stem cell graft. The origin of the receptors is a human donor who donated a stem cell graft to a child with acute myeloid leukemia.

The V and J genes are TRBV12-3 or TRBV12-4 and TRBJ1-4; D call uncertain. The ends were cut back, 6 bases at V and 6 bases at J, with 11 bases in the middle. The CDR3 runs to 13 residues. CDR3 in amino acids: CASRGSVDEKLFF. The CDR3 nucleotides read TGTGCCAGCAGGGGGAGCGTGGATGAAAAACTGTTTTTT.

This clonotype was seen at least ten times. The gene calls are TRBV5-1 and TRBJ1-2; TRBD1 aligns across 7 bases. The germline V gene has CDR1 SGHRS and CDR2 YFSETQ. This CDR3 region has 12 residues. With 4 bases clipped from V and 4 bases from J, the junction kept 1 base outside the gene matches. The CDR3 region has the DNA TGCGCCAGCAGCGGGGACAGCTATGGCTACACCTTC. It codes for CASSGDSYGYTF.

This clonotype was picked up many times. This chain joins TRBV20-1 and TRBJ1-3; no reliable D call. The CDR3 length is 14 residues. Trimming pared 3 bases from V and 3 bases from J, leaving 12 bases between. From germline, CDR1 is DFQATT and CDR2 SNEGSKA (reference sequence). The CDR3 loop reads CSASGTESGNTIYF. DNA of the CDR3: TGCAGTGCTAGTGGAACTGAAAGTGGAAACACCATATATTTT.

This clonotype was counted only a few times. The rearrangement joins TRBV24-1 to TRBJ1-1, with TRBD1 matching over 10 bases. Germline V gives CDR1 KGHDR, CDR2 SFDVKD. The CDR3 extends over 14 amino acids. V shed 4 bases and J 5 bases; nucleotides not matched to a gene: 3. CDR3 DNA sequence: TGTGCCACCAGTGACCCGGACAGGGGGACTGAAGCTTTCTTT. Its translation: CATSDPDRGTEAFF.

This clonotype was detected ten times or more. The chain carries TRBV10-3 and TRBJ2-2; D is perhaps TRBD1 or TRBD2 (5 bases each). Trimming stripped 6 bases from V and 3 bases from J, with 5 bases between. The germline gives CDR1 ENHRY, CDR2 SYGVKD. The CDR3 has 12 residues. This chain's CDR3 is CAIRGDTGELFF. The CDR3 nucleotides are TGTGCCATCAGGGGGGACACCGGGGAGCTGTTTTTT.

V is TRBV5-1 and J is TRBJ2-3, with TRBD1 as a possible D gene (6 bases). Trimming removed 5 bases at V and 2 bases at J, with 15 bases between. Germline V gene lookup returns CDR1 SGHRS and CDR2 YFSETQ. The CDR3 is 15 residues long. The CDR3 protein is CASSQRQDHTDTQYF. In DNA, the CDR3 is TGCGCCAGCAGTCAAAGACAGGACCACACAGATACGCAGTATTTT.

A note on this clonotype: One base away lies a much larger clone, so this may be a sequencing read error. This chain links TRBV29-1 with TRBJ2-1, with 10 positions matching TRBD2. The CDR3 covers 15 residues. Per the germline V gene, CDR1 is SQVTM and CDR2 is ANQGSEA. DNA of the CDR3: TGCAGCGTTGAATTGACTAGCGGGCCGTACAATGACCAGTTCTTC. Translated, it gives CSVELTSGPYNDQFF.

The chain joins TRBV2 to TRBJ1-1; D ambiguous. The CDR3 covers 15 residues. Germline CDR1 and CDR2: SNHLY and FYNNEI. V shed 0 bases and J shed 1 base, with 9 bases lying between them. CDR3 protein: CASSEAPRGNTEAFF. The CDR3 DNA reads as TGTGCCAGCAGTGAAGCCCCTCGGGGGAACACTGAAGCTTTCTTT. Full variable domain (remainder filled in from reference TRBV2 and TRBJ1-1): EPEVTQTPSHQVTQMGQEVILRCVPISNHLYFYWYRQILGQKVEFLVSFYNNEISEKSEIFDDQFSVERPDGSNFTLKIRSTKLEDSAMYFCASSEAPRGNTEAFFGQGTRLTVV.

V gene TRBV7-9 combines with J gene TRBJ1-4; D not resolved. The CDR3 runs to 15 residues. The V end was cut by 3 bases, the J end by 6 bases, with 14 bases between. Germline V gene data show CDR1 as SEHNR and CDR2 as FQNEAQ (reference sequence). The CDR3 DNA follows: TGTGCCAGCAGCTTGGCTCCCGGGCGTGATGAAAAACTGTTTTTT. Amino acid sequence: CASSLAPGRDEKLFF.

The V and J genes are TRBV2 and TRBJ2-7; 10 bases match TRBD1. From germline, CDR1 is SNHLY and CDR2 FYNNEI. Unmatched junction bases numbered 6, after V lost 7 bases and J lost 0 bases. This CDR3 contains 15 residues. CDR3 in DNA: TGTGCCAGCATAGGACAGGGGGTGGTCTCCTACGAGCAGTACTTC. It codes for CASIGQGVVSYEQYF.

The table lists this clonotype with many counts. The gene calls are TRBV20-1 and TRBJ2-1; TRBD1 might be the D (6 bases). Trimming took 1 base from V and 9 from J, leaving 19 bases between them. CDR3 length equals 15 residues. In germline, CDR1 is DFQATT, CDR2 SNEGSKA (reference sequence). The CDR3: CSARGAYGQWFEQFF. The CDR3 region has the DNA TGCAGTGCTAGAGGAGCATATGGACAGTGGTTTGAGCAGTTCTTC.

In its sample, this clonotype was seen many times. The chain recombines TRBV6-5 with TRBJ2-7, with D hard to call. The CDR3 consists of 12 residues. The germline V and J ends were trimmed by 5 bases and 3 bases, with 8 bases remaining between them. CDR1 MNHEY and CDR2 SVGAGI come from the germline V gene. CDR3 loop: CASSPAGYEQYF. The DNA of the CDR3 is TGTGCCAGCAGTCCCGCCGGCTACGAGCAGTACTTC.

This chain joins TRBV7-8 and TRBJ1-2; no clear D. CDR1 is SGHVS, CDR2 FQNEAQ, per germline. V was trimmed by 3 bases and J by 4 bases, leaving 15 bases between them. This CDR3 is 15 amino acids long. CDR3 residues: CASSFSGVGFYGYTF. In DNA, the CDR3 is TGTGCCAGCAGCTTTAGCGGAGTAGGGTTCTATGGCTACACCTTC. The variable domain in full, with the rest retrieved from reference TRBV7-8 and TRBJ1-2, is GAGVSQSPRYKVAKRGQDVALRCDPISGHVSLFWYQQALGQGPEFLTYFQNEAQLDKSGLPSDRFFAERPEGSVSTLKIQRTQQEDSAVYLCASSFSGVGFYGYTFGSGTRLTVV.

The DNA of the CDR3 is TGTGCCAGCTCACTACCTGGTGGGGGCAGAGATACGCAGTATTTT. Translation gives CASSLPGGGRDTQYF. The V call is TRBV18, the J call TRBJ2-3; maybe TRBD1 (6 bases). The CDR3 is 15 residues long. Germline V gene lookup returns CDR1 KGHSH and CDR2 LQKENI. Trimming pared 4 bases from V and 5 bases from J, leaving 16 bases between.

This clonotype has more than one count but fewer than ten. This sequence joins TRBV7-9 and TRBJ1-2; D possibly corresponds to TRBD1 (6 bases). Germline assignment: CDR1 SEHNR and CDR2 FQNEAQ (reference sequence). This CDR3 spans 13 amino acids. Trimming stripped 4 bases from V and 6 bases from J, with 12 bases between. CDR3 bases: TGTGCCAGCAGCTGGGGGCTGAGTGATGGCTACACCTTC. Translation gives CASSWGLSDGYTF. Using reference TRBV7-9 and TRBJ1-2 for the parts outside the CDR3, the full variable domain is DTGVSQNPRHKITKRGQNVTFRCDPISEHNRLYWYRQTLGQGPEFLTYFQNEAQLEKSRLLSDRFSAERPKGSFSTLEIQRTEQGDSAMYLCASSWGLSDGYTFGSGTRLTVV.

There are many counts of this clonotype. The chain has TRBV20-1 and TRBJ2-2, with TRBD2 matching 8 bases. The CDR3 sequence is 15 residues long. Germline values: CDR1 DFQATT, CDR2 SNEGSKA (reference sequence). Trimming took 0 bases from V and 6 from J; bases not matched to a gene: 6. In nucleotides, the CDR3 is TGCAGTGCTAGAGACCCGGGAGCGGGGGCCGGGGAGCTGTTTTTT. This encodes CSARDPGAGAGELFF.

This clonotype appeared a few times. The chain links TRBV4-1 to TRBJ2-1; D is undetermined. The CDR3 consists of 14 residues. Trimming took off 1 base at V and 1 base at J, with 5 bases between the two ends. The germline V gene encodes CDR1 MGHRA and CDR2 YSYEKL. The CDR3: CASSQVWSYNEQFF. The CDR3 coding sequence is TGCGCCAGCAGCCAAGTCTGGTCCTACAATGAGCAGTTCTTC.

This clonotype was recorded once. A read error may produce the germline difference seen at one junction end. This CDR3 reads CANSERTGSTDTQYF. The DNA of the CDR3 is TGCGCCAACAGCGAAAGGACGGGGAGCACAGATACGCAGTATTTT. The V call is TRBV5-1, the J call TRBJ2-3; perhaps TRBD2 as D (5 bases). Per germline, CDR1 SGHRS and CDR2 YFSETQ. This CDR3 contains 15 residues.

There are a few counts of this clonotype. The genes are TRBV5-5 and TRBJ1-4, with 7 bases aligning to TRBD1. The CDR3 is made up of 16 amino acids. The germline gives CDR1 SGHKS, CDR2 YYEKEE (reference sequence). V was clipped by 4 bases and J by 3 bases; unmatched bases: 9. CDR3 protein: CASSQYDRAANEKLFF. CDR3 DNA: TGTGCCAGCAGCCAGTATGACAGGGCAGCTAATGAAAAACTGTTTTTT.

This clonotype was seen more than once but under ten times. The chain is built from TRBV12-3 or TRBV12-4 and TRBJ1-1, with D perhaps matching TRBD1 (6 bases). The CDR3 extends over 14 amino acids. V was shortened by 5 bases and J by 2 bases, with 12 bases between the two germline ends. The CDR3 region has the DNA TGTGCCAGCAGTCCCCGGACAGCAAACACTGAAGCTTTCTTT. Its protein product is CASSPRTANTEAFF.

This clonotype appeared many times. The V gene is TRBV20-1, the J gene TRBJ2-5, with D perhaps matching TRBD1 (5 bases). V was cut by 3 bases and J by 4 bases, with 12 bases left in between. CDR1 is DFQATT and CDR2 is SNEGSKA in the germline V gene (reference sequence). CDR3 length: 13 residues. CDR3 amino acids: CSASQGMGETQYF. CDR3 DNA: TGCAGTGCTAGTCAGGGTATGGGAGAGACCCAGTACTTC.

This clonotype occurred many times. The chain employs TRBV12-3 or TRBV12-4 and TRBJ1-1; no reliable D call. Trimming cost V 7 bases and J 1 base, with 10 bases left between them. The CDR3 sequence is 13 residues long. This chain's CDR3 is CASIPDGNTEAFF. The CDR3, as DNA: TGTGCCAGCATTCCGGACGGGAACACTGAAGCTTTCTTT.

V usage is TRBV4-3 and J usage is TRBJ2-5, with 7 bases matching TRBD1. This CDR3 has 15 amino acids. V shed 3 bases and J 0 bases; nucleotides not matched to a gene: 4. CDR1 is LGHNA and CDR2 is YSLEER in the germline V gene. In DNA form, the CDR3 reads TGCGCCAGCAGCCAGACGACAGGGTACCAAGAGACCCAGTACTTC. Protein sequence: CASSQTTGYQETQYF.

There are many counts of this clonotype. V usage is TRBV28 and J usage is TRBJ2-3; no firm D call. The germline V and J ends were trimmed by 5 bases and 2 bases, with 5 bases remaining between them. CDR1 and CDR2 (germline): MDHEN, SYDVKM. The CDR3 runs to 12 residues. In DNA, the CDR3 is TGTGCCAGCAGTATAAACACAGATACGCAGTATTTT. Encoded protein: CASSINTDTQYF.

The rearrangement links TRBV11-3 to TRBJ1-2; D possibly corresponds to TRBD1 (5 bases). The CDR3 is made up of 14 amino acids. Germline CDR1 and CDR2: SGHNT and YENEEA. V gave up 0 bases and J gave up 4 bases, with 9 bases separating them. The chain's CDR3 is CASSLEPTVYGYTF. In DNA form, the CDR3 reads TGTGCCAGCAGCTTAGAACCGACAGTCTATGGCTACACCTTC.

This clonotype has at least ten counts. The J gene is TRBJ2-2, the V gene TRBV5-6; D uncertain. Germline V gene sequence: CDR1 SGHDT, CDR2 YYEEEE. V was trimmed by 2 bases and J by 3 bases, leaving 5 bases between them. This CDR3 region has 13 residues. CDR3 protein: CASSFPDTGELFF. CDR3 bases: TGTGCCAGCAGCTTTCCAGACACCGGGGAGCTGTTTTTT.

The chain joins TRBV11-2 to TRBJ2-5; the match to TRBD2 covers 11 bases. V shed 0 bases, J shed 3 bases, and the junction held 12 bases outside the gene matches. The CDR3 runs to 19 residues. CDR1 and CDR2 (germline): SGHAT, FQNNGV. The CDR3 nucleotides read TGTGCCAGCAGCTTAGAGTGGGCTAGCGGGGGGCCGTTCGAAGAGACCCAGTACTTC. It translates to CASSLEWASGGPFEETQYF. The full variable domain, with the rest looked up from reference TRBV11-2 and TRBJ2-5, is EAGVAQSPRYKIIEKRQSVAFWCNPISGHATLYWYQQILGQGPKLLIQFQNNGVVDDSQLPKDRFSAERLKGVDSTLKIQPAKLEDSAVYLCASSLEWASGGPFEETQYFGPGTRLLVL.